The TCR beta chain described here comes from a study of T cell responses to AZD1222 COVID-19 vaccine. Repertoires were generated with immunoSEQ multiplex PCR, while TCRdb's copy carries only in-frame clones and drops some. The profile shows about 110,000 clones, roughly nine tenths of them singletons. The CDR3 sequence is 14 residues long. Germline V CDR1 and CDR2: LGHDT, YNNKEL (reference sequence). V lost 3 bases to trimming and J lost 5 bases, with 13 bases between them. The sequence was collected from an adult in good health. This specimen consisted of peripheral blood, obtained on day 0 of AZD1222 vaccination. The rearrangement uses TRBV3-1 (or the pseudogene TRBV3-2) and TRBJ1-1; no definite D call. The chain's CDR3 is CASSHSKVWTEAFF. The CDR3, as DNA: TGTGCCAGCAGCCATTCAAAGGTTTGGACTGAAGCTTTCTTT.